This T cell receptor (beta chain) comes out of a study of blood T cell repertoires in COVID-19. Study-wide background: In each case, the material was cDNA or gDNA derived from T cells, B-cell-depleted T cells, or PBMCs.

Followed over time, Seattle patients had been enrolled while infection was active. CDR1 and CDR2 from the germline V gene are LNHDA and SQIVND (reference sequence). The CDR3 is made up of 13 amino acids. Trimming left V 7 bases short and J 2 bases short, with 8 bases between. This clone has only a few counts. How the authors handled the data: Researchers report that nucleated cell counts were estimated from reference gene primer amplification. Profiling relied on immunoSEQ multiplex PCR, and the TCRdb table lists in-frame clones only, not all of them. Clone size and V and J calls were adopted from that table, with D and trimming inferred from the DNA. Among about 150,000 clones, about 85% were seen once, and the ten largest hold approximately 0.6%.

The sequence was collected from a man aged 60-69 years with COVID-19, enrolled during active disease. The chain links TRBV19 to TRBJ1-4, with D unresolved. Sequencing input: peripheral blood. CDR3 in amino acids: CASKYSTNEKLFF. The DNA of the CDR3 is TGTGCCAGTAAATACAGTACTAATGAAAAACTGTTTTTT.